The TCR beta chain described here comes from a study of Ad26.COV2.S vaccination and SARS-CoV-2 variants. This sample's treatment: some 20 received Ad26.COV2.S at low or high dose, single or two shots; about 5 received placebo; per-sample allocation not given. Collection of the samples took place on day 63 after the first injection of vaccine or placebo. The shot given was an Ad26 vector that makes Wuhan-strain SARS-CoV-2 spike. The study's findings and limits: The TCR breadth and depth analyses may have produced an underestimate of total T cell responses. Placebo recipients had lower spike-specific TCR breadth than vaccine recipients.

Worth noting for this clone: Its cognate antigen is unknown.

Profiling relied on immunoSEQ multiplex PCR, and the TCRdb table lists in-frame clones only, not all of them. Seen here are about 380,000 clones, 83% observed once, and the top ten hold 7.4%. The sequence was obtained from a person between 18 and 65 years old who received the Ad26.COV2.S COVID-19 vaccine or a placebo. The sequenced sample was peripheral blood, obtained in a trial of Ad26.COV2.S vaccine versus placebo.

CDR3 loop: CASSLAADPREKLFF. The CDR3 DNA follows: TGTGCCAGCAGCTTGGCTGCCGACCCTAGGGAAAAACTGTTTTTT. The chain recombines TRBV5-4 with TRBJ1-4; D unresolved. CDR1 SGHNT and CDR2 YYREEE come from the germline V gene (reference sequence). The CDR3 covers 15 residues. The V gene lost 0 bases and the J gene lost 8 bases, with 14 bases spanning the gap.